Included here is one T cell receptor beta chain sequence, with context. With V trimmed by 2 bases and J by 1 base, 5 bases remained unmatched. The CDR3 spans 15 residues. CDR1 is KGHSH and CDR2 is LQKENI in the germline V gene. All included Susac syndrome patients satisfied recently defined diagnostic criteria for definite or probable disease. The data derive from a study of CD8 T cells in Susac syndrome. RNA, at roughly 0.45 to 1 ug, was reverse transcribed with random hexamers. TCRdb reanalysed the immunoSEQ multiplex PCR reads using MiXCR and keeps one entry per CDR3 protein. The sample shows roughly 190,000 distinct CDR3 sequences, 91% of them seen only once.

This TCR came from a human donor with Susac syndrome. V usage is TRBV18 and J usage is TRBJ2-7, with 7 bases fitting TRBD1. Sequencing used CD4+ T cells from PBMCs. CDR3 sequence (DNA): TGTGCCAGCTCACCAGGACAGGAAATTTCCTACGAGCAGTACTTC. It yields the protein CASSPGQEISYEQYF. The full variable domain, its missing parts supplied by reference TRBV18 and TRBJ2-7, is NAGVMQNPRHLVRRRGQEARLRCSPMKGHSHVYWYRQLPEEGLKFMVYLQKENIIDESGMPKERFSAEFPKEGPSILRIQQVVRGDSAAYFCASSPGQEISYEQYFGPGTRLTVT.